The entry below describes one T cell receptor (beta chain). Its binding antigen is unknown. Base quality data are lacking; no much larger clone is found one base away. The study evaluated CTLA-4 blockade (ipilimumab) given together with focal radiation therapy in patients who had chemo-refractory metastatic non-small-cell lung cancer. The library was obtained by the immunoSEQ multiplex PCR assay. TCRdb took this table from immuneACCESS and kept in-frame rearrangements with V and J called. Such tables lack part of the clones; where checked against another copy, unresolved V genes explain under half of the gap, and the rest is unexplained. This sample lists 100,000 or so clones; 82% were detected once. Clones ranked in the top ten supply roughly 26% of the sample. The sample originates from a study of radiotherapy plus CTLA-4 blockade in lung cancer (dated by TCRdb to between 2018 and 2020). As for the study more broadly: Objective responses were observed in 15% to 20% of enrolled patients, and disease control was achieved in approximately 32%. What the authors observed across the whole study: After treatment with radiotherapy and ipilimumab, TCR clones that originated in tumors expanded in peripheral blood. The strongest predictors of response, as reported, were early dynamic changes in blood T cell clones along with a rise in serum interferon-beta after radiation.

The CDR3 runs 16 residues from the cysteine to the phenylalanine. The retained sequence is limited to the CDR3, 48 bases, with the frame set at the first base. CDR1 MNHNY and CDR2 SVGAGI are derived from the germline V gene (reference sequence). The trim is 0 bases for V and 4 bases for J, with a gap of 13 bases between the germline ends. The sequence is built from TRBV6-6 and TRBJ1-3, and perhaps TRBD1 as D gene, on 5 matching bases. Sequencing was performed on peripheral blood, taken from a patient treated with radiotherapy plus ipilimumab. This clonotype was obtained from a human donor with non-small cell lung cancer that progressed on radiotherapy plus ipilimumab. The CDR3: CASSYSPGPGGNTIYF. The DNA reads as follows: TGTGCCAGCAGTTACTCACCAGGGCCAGGAGGAAACACCATATATTTT.